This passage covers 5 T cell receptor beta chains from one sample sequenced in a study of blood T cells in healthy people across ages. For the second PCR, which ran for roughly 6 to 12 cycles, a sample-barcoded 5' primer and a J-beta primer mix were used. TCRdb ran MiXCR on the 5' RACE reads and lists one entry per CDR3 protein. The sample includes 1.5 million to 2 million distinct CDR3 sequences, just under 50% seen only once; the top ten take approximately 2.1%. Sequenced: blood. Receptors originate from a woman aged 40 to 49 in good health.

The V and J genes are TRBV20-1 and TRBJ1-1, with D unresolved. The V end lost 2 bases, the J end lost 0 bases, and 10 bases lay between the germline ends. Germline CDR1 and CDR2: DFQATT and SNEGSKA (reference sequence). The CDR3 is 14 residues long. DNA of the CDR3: TGCAGTGCTAGAAGCGGACGGATGAACACTGAAGCTTTCTTT. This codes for CSARSGRMNTEAFF.

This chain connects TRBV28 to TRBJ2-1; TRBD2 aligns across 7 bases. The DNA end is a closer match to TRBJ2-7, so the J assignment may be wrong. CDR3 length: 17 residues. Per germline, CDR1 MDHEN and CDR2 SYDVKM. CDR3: CASSGGKRGPTYNEQYF. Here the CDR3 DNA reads TGTGCCAGCAGCGGGGGAAAGCGGGGCCCTACCTACAATGAGCAGTACTTC.

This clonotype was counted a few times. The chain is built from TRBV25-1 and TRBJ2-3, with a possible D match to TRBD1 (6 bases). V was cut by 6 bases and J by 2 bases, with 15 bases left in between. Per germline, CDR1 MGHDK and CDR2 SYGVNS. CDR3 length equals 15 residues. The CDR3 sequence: CASSVTGPSTDTQYF. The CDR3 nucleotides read TGTGCCAGCAGCGTTACAGGGCCCTCCACAGATACGCAGTATTTT.

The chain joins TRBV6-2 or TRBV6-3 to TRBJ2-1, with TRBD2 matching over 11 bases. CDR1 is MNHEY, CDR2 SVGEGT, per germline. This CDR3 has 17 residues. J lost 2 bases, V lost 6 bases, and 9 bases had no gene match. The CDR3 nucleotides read TGTGCCAGCAGCCCTCGACTAGCGGGGCTCGCCTACAATGAGCAGTTCTTC. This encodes CASSPRLAGLAYNEQFF.

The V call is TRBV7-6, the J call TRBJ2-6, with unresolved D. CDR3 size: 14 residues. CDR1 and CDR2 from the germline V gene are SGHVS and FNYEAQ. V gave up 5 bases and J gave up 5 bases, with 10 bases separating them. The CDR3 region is CASSPSPRANVLTF. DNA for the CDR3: TGTGCCAGCAGCCCGTCCCCTAGGGCCAACGTCCTGACTTTC.